A single sample gave rise to the 17 T cell receptor beta chains below, sequenced in a study of beta chain features in type 1 diabetes. Isolated RNA was reverse transcribed in full, so expressed TCRB transcripts were sequenced. The table came from immunoSEQ multiplex PCR; TCRdb's copy has only in-frame clones and leaves some out. The sample has 300,000 to 350,000 clones, around 15% seen once; the top ten hold about 6.7%. The sequencing sample was made of central memory CD4+ T cells from blood. The receptors were gathered from a man in his thirties or forties in good health.

This sequence joins TRBV11-2 and TRBJ1-4, with TRBD1 matching 7 bases. Germline V gene lookup returns CDR1 SGHAT and CDR2 FQNNGV. CDR3 size: 13 residues. The junction had 4 bases not matched to a gene; V was cut back by 5 bases and J by 7 bases. CDR3 DNA sequence: TGTGCCAGCAGCCCCCAGGGGGGTGAAAAACTGTTTTTT. It is translated as CASSPQGGEKLFF.

The chain is built from TRBV7-2 and TRBJ2-1, with unresolved D. The CDR3 is 12 amino acids. CDR1 and CDR2 (germline): SGHTA, FQGNSA. The germline V and J ends were trimmed by 2 bases and 8 bases, with 7 bases remaining between them. The CDR3 here is CASSLSGYEQFF. The CDR3 DNA follows: TGTGCCAGCAGCTTATCTGGGTATGAGCAGTTCTTC.

Here the CDR3 reads CASSLGAANTEAFF. The CDR3 coding sequence is TGTGCCAGCAGCTTAGGCGCAGCAAACACTGAAGCTTTCTTT. The chain joins TRBV11-2 to TRBJ1-1; D gene uncertain. V lost 1 base and J lost 2, with 8 bases in between. The CDR3 has 14 amino acids. The germline V gene has CDR1 SGHAT and CDR2 FQNNGV.

The sample holds many counts of this clone. The J gene is TRBJ2-1, the V gene TRBV4-2, with D possibly matching TRBD1 (6 bases). V was pared by 0 bases and J by 0 bases, with 12 bases between. The germline V gene encodes CDR1 LGHNA and CDR2 YNFKEQ. This CDR3 has 17 amino acids. The CDR3 DNA is TGTGCCAGCAGCCAAGATCCAAGGGGACACTCCTACAATGAGCAGTTCTTC. Translating it yields CASSQDPRGHSYNEQFF.

The V gene is TRBV6-6, the J gene TRBJ2-5; D might be TRBD1 (6 bases). This CDR3 is built from 16 residues. Germline assignment: CDR1 MNHNY and CDR2 SVGAGI (reference sequence). V was shortened by 8 bases and J by 1 base, with 20 bases between the two germline ends. The CDR3 DNA reads as TGTGCCAGCTACAATGGACAGCTCCTAAGCCAAGAGACCCAGTACTTC. Translated, it gives CASYNGQLLSQETQYF.

The rearrangement joins TRBV19 to TRBJ2-3, with a tentative D call TRBD2 (5 bases). Germline V CDR1 and CDR2: LNHDA, SQIVND (reference sequence). The CDR3 has 15 amino acids. Trimming cost V 3 bases and J 6 bases, with 16 bases left between them. In DNA form, the CDR3 reads TGTGCCAGTAGTATGAGGGTCGCCCTGCAGGATACGCAGTATTTT. The encoded protein is CASSMRVALQDTQYF.

In its sample, this clone was seen a few times. The V and J genes are TRBV5-1 and TRBJ2-1; TRBD1 aligns across 9 bases. Germline CDR1 and CDR2: SGHRS and YFSETQ. The CDR3 contains 16 residues. V dropped 3 bases and J dropped 3; count of bases not matched to a gene: 7. CDR3 in DNA: TGCGCCAGCAGCTCGCAAGCGGGACAGGGCTACAATGAGCAGTTCTTC. Translation: CASSSQAGQGYNEQFF.

In this sample, this clone turned up a few times. Other DNA sequences in this specimen translate into the identical CDR3. The chain combines TRBV6-1 with TRBJ2-7, with D tentatively TRBD1 (7 bases). V lost 1 base, J lost 3 bases, and 10 bases lay in between. Germline CDR1 is MNHNS and CDR2 is SASEGT. The CDR3 extends over 14 amino acids. CDR3: CASSEGQGLYEQYF. The CDR3 nucleotides are TGTGCCAGCAGTGAAGGACAGGGACTCTACGAGCAGTACTTC.

This clone was found a few times. This chain connects TRBV6-1 to TRBJ2-7; no definite D call. The germline CDR1 and CDR2 sequences are MNHNS and SASEGT. The CDR3 covers 12 residues. Trimming pared 5 bases from V and 6 bases from J, leaving 11 bases between. Here the CDR3 DNA reads TGTGCCAGCAGTCACCTCAAGAGCGAGCAGTACGTC. Translation: CASSHLKSEQYV.

The table lists this clone with a few counts. V and J are TRBV4-1 and TRBJ2-1; 10 bases map to TRBD2. Germline-derived CDR1 and CDR2 are MGHRA and YSYEKL. The trim removed 2 bases at V and 6 bases at J, leaving 7 bases unmatched. The CDR3 runs to 16 residues. CDR3 protein: CASSQIGTSVSNEQFF. The CDR3 DNA reads as TGCGCCAGCAGCCAAATAGGGACTAGCGTAAGCAATGAGCAGTTCTTC.

This clone has more than one count but fewer than ten. The gene calls are TRBV7-9 and TRBJ2-1, with D unclear. Trimming shortened V by 2 bases and J by 4 bases, and 9 bases separated the two germline ends. The CDR3 loop spans 14 amino acids. The V gene's germline CDR1 is SEHNR and CDR2 FQNEAQ (reference sequence). The CDR3: CASSLYRTYNEQFF. The CDR3 nucleotides are TGTGCCAGCAGCTTATACAGAACTTACAATGAGCAGTTCTTC.

The V and J genes are TRBV14 and TRBJ2-7; the D gene is possibly TRBD2 (7 bases). There are 13 residues in the CDR3. Trimming cost V 2 bases and J 6 bases, with 11 bases left between them. Germline CDR1 and CDR2: SGHDN and FVKESK. The CDR3 bases are TGTGCCAGCAGCCAATCGGGGGGCCTCGAGCAGTACTTC. This gives the protein CASSQSGGLEQYF.

This clone was seen only a few times. One junction end disagrees with the germline gene, perhaps due to a read error. The chain links TRBV7-7 to TRBJ1-2; no firm D call. This CDR3 contains 14 residues. Germline values: CDR1 SSHAT, CDR2 FNYEAQ (reference sequence). As DNA, the CDR3 is TGCGCCAGCAGCCAAGCGGCGACGGACTATGGCTACACCTTC. It is translated as CASSQAATDYGYTF.

The chain couples TRBV11-2 to TRBJ1-2; D gene ambiguous. The V and J ends lost 0 bases and 4 bases respectively, with 3 bases between them. Germline V gene data show CDR1 as SGHAT and CDR2 as FQNNGV. The CDR3 consists of 12 residues. CDR3 bases: TGTGCCAGCAGCTTAGACACCTATGGCTACACCTTC. Translated: CASSLDTYGYTF.

This clone was seen a handful of times. The chain uses TRBV7-2 and TRBJ1-1; possible D gene TRBD1, 6 bases. Trimming took 2 bases from V and 11 from J, leaving 18 bases between them. CDR3 size: 14 residues. CDR1 and CDR2 (germline): SGHTA, FQGNSA. In DNA form, the CDR3 reads TGTGCCAGCAGCTTACGGGACACAACGGGAGGTGCTTTCTTT. This sequence encodes CASSLRDTTGGAFF.

This chain links TRBV7-6 with TRBJ2-5, with 14 bases that match TRBD2. Looked up from germline, CDR1 is SGHVS and CDR2 is FNYEAQ. The V segment lost 5 bases and the J segment 5 bases; nucleotides outside the gene matches: 7. The CDR3 is 16 residues long. The CDR3 here is CASSRTSGRREETQYF. CDR3 sequence (DNA): TGTGCCAGCAGCCGGACTAGCGGGAGGCGGGAGGAGACCCAGTACTTC.

This chain connects TRBV6-1 to TRBJ2-1, with D perhaps TRBD1 (6 bases). V lost 6 bases to trimming and J lost 15 bases, with 21 bases between them. The CDR3 sequence is 13 residues long. Germline V gene sequence: CDR1 MNHNS, CDR2 SASEGT. CDR3 coding DNA: TGTGCCAGCAGCCCAGGGGACATTGAATCGCGGTTCTTC. Translated: CASSPGDIESRFF.